The present TCR beta chain was sequenced within a study of T cells after yellow fever vaccination. This clonotype occurred a few times. Its target is not known. TCR cDNA, made by 5'RACE template switching, carried an added universal primer site and UMIs. Using its own MiXCR run on the 5' RACE reads, TCRdb lists one record per CDR3 protein. The data hold 200,000 to 250,000 distinct CDR3 sequences, with less than 9% observed a single time. Study findings and constraints: Highly abundant clonotypes carried over from the bulk population could end up in FACS-sorted repertoires as contaminants. Though weaker, the secondary response peaked faster, on day 5 versus 15. Most clones from primary vaccination were detected again post-booster (96% CD4, roughly 85% CD8).

The TCR was taken from a man under 40 who received the YFV17D yellow fever vaccine. The source material was CD4+ T cells sorted from PBMCs, sampled 15 days after the yellow fever booster vaccination.

The CDR3, as DNA: TGTGCCAGCAGCTCGACACGACAGGCCTCTTACTACGAGCAGTACTTC. This encodes CASSSTRQASYYEQYF. The V call is TRBV5-6, the J call TRBJ2-7; D is possibly TRBD1 (6 bases). CDR1 and CDR2 (germline): SGHDT, YYEEEE. Trimming shortened V by 3 bases and J by 3 bases, and 19 bases separated the two germline ends. CDR3 length equals 16 residues.